This is a list of T cell receptor beta chains from one sample in a study of T cell changes during pregnancy in multiple sclerosis. Some clones are missing from TCRdb's copy, which holds only in-frame ones; the method was immunoSEQ multiplex PCR. The sample shows some 80,000 clones, 94% of them seen only once. Source: CD4+ T cells from peripheral blood mononuclear cells, taken after pregnancy. All receptors derive from a female donor with multiple sclerosis, enrolled in a pregnancy study. The CDR3 runs from the conserved cysteine through the conserved F or W. The order of the fields is D gene, V gene, J gene, clone size, CDR3 protein, CDR3 DNA. D genes are given only for firm matches. Clone size is shown for a subset of rows, as once, few, many or a class of expanded clone.

>TRBD1|TRBV23-1|TRBJ1-1|NA
CAPQGAIFTEAFF
TGCGCTCCGCAGGGGGCGATTTTCACTGAAGCTTTCTTT
>NA|TRBV25-1|TRBJ2-6|NA
CASSEGRGTSSGANVLTF
TGTGCCAGCAGTGAAGGCAGGGGGACTTCCTCTGGGGCCAACGTCCTGACTTTC
>TRBD1|TRBV5-4|TRBJ1-5|few
CASSLWGQGRENQPQHF
TGTGCCAGCAGCTTATGGGGACAGGGACGGGAGAATCAGCCCCAGCATTTT
>NA|TRBV6-1|TRBJ2-2|NA
CASSGERGGELFF
TGTGCCAGTTCAGGGGAACGAGGCGGGGAGCTGTTTTTT
>NA|TRBV2|TRBJ2-3|NA
CASSDQLATMGTDTQYF
TGTGCCAGCAGTGATCAACTAGCCACGATGGGCACAGATACGCAGTATTTT
>NA|TRBV19|TRBJ2-2|few
CATRGAGRAGANKFDGELFF
TGTGCCACCAGGGGGGCCGGGCGTGCAGGGGCCAATAAATTTGACGGGGAGCTGTTTTTT
>TRBD1|TRBV9|TRBJ1-2|NA
CASSGASLTGGNYGYTF
TGTGCCAGCAGCGGGGCTTCACTAACAGGGGGCAACTATGGCTACACCTTC
>TRBD2|TRBV28|TRBJ2-5|NA
CASSLGGREETQYF
TGTGCCAGCAGTTTAGGCGGGAGAGAGGAGACCCAGTACTTC
>NA|TRBV27|TRBJ2-3|NA
CASSLSPDTATQYF
TGTGCCAGCAGTTTATCCCCTGACACAGCTACGCAGTATTTT
>NA|TRBV7-6|TRBJ1-1|NA
CASSRQENTEAFF
TGTGCCAGCAGCCGCCAGGAAAACACTGAAGCTTTCTTT
>NA|TRBV6-6|TRBJ2-7|few
CASSPGSPYEQYF
TGTGCCAGCAGTCCCGGGAGCCCCTACGAGCAGTACTTC
>NA|TRBV29-1|TRBJ2-7|NA
CSVEGANSYEQYF
TGCAGCGTTGAAGGGGCCAACTCCTACGAGCAGTACTTC
>NA|TRBV30|TRBJ1-2|NA
CAWSPEATAYGYTF
TGTGCCTGGAGTCCAGAGGCGACAGCTTATGGCTACACCTTC
>TRBD2|TRBV2|TRBJ2-3|once
CASSPLVASGRRGDTQYF
TGTGCCAGCAGTCCGCTCGTGGCTAGCGGGAGGAGGGGAGATACGCAGTATTTT
>TRBD1|TRBV5-1|TRBJ1-4|NA
CASSLTPGQVGEKLFF
TGCGCCAGCAGCTTGACCCCGGGACAGGTGGGGGAAAAACTGTTTTTT
>NA|TRBV29-1|TRBJ1-4|NA
CSVEDHTPGQGGGTNEKLFF
TGCAGCGTTGAAGATCATACCCCAGGCCAGGGCGGGGGCACTAATGAAAAACTGTTTTTT
>NA|TRBV6-4|TRBJ1-1|NA
CASSDFPGTEAFF
TGTGCCAGCAGCGACTTCCCGGGGACTGAAGCTTTCTTT
>TRBD1|TRBV27|TRBJ1-2|NA
CASSETGTGGVYGYTF
TGTGCCAGCAGTGAAACCGGGACAGGGGGAGTCTATGGCTACACCTTC
>TRBD1|TRBV19|TRBJ1-5|NA
CASSRQGVNSNQPQHF
TGTGCCAGTAGTCGGCAGGGGGTAAATAGCAATCAGCCCCAGCATTTT
>TRBD1|TRBV7-6|TRBJ2-7|NA
CASSLEGQPTRIYEQYF
TGTGCCAGCAGCTTAGAGGGACAGCCGACTCGAATATACGAGCAGTACTTC
>NA|TRBV5-1|TRBJ2-2|NA
CASSFTTGFANTGELFF
TGCGCCAGCAGCTTTACCACAGGATTCGCGAACACCGGGGAGCTGTTTTTT
>TRBD1|TRBV5-1|TRBJ1-4|NA
CASQIRTGGNEKLFF
TGCGCCAGCCAGATACGGACAGGGGGTAATGAAAAACTGTTTTTT
>TRBD1|TRBV7-9|TRBJ2-5|NA
CASSRPGQGETQYF
TGTGCCAGCAGCCGACCCGGACAGGGTGAGACCCAGTACTTC
>NA|TRBV5-1|TRBJ2-1|NA
CASSRGFSSYNEQFF
TGCGCCAGCAGTAGGGGGTTTAGCTCCTACAATGAGCAGTTCTTC
>TRBD1|TRBV2|TRBJ2-7|once
CASSILGTGDYEQYF
TGTGCCAGCAGTATTTTAGGGACAGGGGACTACGAGCAGTACTTC
>TRBD1|TRBV6-5|TRBJ1-5|NA
CASRPGQGSNQPQHF
TGTGCCAGCAGACCCGGACAGGGGAGCAATCAGCCCCAGCATTTT
>NA|TRBV5-1|TRBJ2-3|NA
CATSRGSTDTQYF
TGCGCCACCTCACGGGGGTCTACAGATACGCAGTATTTT
>NA|TRBV9|TRBJ2-3|once
CASSVEWRTTDTQYF
TGTGCCAGCAGCGTAGAATGGAGGACGACAGATACGCAGTATTTT
>TRBD1|TRBV5-1|TRBJ1-1|NA
CASSLTGGMMNTEAFF
TGCGCCAGCAGCCTGACAGGGGGCATGATGAACACTGAAGCTTTCTTT
>NA|TRBV5-8|TRBJ2-5|NA
CASSLAGQTQYF
TGTGCCAGCAGCTTGGCCGGTCAGACCCAGTACTTC
>TRBD2|TRBV9|TRBJ2-1|NA
CASSVERLAGINNEQFF
TGTGCCAGCAGCGTAGAAAGGCTAGCGGGGATCAACAATGAGCAGTTCTTC
>NA|TRBV9|TRBJ1-3|once
CASSAYGGGASFSGNTIYF
TGTGCCAGCAGCGCCTACGGTGGAGGGGCCTCCTTCTCTGGAAACACCATATATTTT
>NA|TRBV5-8|TRBJ1-5|once
CASSLGDTYQPQHF
TGTGCCAGCAGCTTGGGGGACACCTATCAGCCCCAGCATTTT
>TRBD2|TRBV2|TRBJ2-7|NA
CASTTSGPTYEQYF
TGTGCCAGCACTACTAGCGGGCCAACCTACGAGCAGTACTTC
>TRBD1|TRBV5-1|TRBJ2-7|NA
CASSPETGGLFSEQYF
TGCGCCAGCAGCCCGGAGACAGGGGGCTTGTTTAGCGAGCAGTACTTC
>TRBD1|TRBV28|TRBJ1-1|once
CATQRDRESEAFF
TGTGCCACACAACGGGACAGGGAATCGGAAGCTTTCTTT
>NA|TRBV7-2|TRBJ1-5|NA
CASSPRLGGWPQHF
TGTGCCAGCAGCCCCCGCCTCGGGGGGTGGCCCCAGCATTTT
>NA|TRBV6-5|TRBJ2-3|NA
CASSYLPGETDTQYF
TGTGCCAGCAGTTATCTCCCAGGGGAGACGGATACGCAGTATTTT
>TRBD2|TRBV10-3|TRBJ2-3|NA
CAISESRSGRQNTQYF
TGTGCCATCAGTGAGTCGAGGAGCGGGAGACAGAATACGCAGTATTTT
>TRBD2|TRBV11-3|TRBJ2-3|NA
CASSPRTSGKRTDTQYF
TGTGCCAGCAGCCCCCGGACTAGCGGGAAACGCACAGATACGCAGTATTTT
>TRBD2|TRBV6-5|TRBJ2-5|NA
CASSYSWAGGETQYF
TGTGCCAGCAGTTACTCATGGGCGGGAGGAGAGACCCAGTACTTC
>TRBD2|TRBV5-5|TRBJ2-1|NA
CASRFPAGVPYNEQFF
TGTGCCAGCAGATTTCCAGCGGGAGTGCCGTACAATGAGCAGTTCTTC
>TRBD2|TRBV5-4|TRBJ2-2|NA
CASSLESGRANTGELFF
TGTGCCAGCAGCTTGGAGTCCGGGAGGGCCAACACCGGGGAGCTGTTTTTT
>TRBD1|TRBV19|TRBJ1-1|NA
CASSIRDRSNTEAFF
TGTGCCAGTAGTATACGGGACAGGTCAAACACTGAAGCTTTCTTT
>TRBD2|TRBV7-8|TRBJ2-1|NA
CASSLFIGLADYNEQFF
TGTGCCAGCAGCTTATTTATAGGACTAGCCGACTACAATGAGCAGTTCTTC
>TRBD2|TRBV28|TRBJ2-5|NA
CASSSVGLAEETQYF
TGTGCCAGCAGTTCAGTGGGACTAGCGGAAGAGACCCAGTACTTC
>TRBD1|TRBV7-8|TRBJ2-5|NA
CASSLFDRGETQYF
TGTGCCAGCAGCTTATTCGACAGGGGGGAGACCCAGTACTTC
>TRBD1|TRBV19|TRBJ2-5|NA
CASSLWTGSYETQYF
TGTGCCAGTAGTCTGTGGACAGGGAGTTATGAGACCCAGTACTTC
>NA|TRBV5-1|TRBJ2-1|once
CASSLPPSNEQFF
TGCGCCAGCAGCTTGCCACCCAGTAATGAGCAGTTCTTC
>TRBD2|TRBV18|TRBJ2-7|NA
CASSPRLAGAYEQYF
TGTGCCAGCTCACCAAGGCTAGCGGGGGCGTACGAGCAGTACTTC
>TRBD1|TRBV6-6|TRBJ2-5|once
CASSMTGGPETQYF
TGTGCCAGCAGTATGACAGGGGGTCCAGAGACCCAGTACTTC
>TRBD2|TRBV7-6|TRBJ2-5|NA
CASSARLAGSSFQETQYF
TGTGCCAGCAGCGCCAGACTAGCGGGATCCTCTTTCCAAGAGACCCAGTACTTC
>TRBD1|TRBV5-1|TRBJ2-7|NA
CASSPVDRGSDEQYF
TGCGCCAGCAGCCCGGTGGACAGGGGATCCGACGAGCAGTACTTC